This is a list of T cell receptor beta chains from one sample in a study of identifying expanded T cells in peripheral blood. Clones were read by immunoSEQ multiplex PCR, and TCRdb kept only the in-frame ones, dropping some. The sample lists about 90,000 clones, approximately 83% occurring once. Sample: blood. Every receptor here comes from a person aged 18-70 years in good health. The CDR3 runs from the conserved cysteine through the conserved F or W. D genes are given only for firm matches. A clone size is listed for some rows: how often the clone was seen (once, few, many), or a class if it is expanded.

CASSGTGDIQYF | TGTGCCAGCAGCGGGACAGGGGACATTCAGTACTTC | TRBV9 | TRBD1 | . | TRBJ2-4
CASSFLQGRSDYGYTF | TGTGCCAGCAGTTTCCTACAGGGGAGGTCGGACTATGGCTACACCTTC | TRBV6-5 | TRBD1 | . | TRBJ1-2
CASSLGRSHTEAFF | TGTGCCAGCAGCTTAGGCAGAAGCCACACTGAAGCTTTCTTT | TRBV7-2 | . | . | TRBJ1-1
CASSLEGRSVGSYGYTF | TGTGCCAGCAGCTTGGAGGGCAGATCCGTAGGTTCCTATGGCTACACCTTC | TRBV5-6 | . | . | TRBJ1-2
CASSYSNIDTEAFF | TGTGCCAGCAGTTACTCGAACATCGACACTGAAGCTTTCTTT | TRBV6-5 | . | . | TRBJ1-1
CASSLSGQRYGYTF | TGTGCCAGCAGTTTATCGGGACAGCGCTATGGCTACACCTTC | TRBV28 | TRBD1 | . | TRBJ1-2
CASSPWRGDEKLFF | TGTGCCAGTAGCCCGTGGAGGGGTGATGAAAAACTGTTTTTT | TRBV19 | . | few | TRBJ1-4
CASSFIRPGKGTEAFF | TGTGCCAGCAGTTTCATACGACCGGGGAAAGGGACTGAAGCTTTCTTT | TRBV6-5 | . | . | TRBJ1-1
CASSTGQGAFEQYF | TGTGCCAGCTCAACGGGACAGGGGGCCTTCGAGCAGTACTTC | TRBV18 | TRBD1 | . | TRBJ2-7
CASSTRDSGRDEQFF | TGTGCCAGCAGCACCAGGGATTCGGGGAGGGATGAGCAGTTCTTC | TRBV13 | TRBD2 | . | TRBJ2-1
CASSKGYGQGRSYEQYF | TGTGCCAGTAGTAAGGGATATGGACAGGGGAGATCCTACGAGCAGTACTTC | TRBV19 | TRBD1 | once | TRBJ2-7
CASSLRRGASYNEQFF | TGTGCCAGCAGTTTGCGGCGGGGGGCTTCCTACAATGAGCAGTTCTTC | TRBV27 | TRBD2 | . | TRBJ2-1
CASSSEYEQYF | TGTGCCAGCAGTTCTGAATACGAGCAGTACTTC | TRBV28 | . | . | TRBJ2-7
CASSVEGTGGTDTQYF | TGTGCCAGCAGCGTAGAGGGGACAGGGGGCACAGATACGCAGTATTTT | TRBV9 | TRBD1 | . | TRBJ2-3
CAIKRGTGELFF | TGTGCCATCAAAAGGGGGACCGGGGAGCTGTTTTTT | TRBV10-3 | . | . | TRBJ2-2
CASLQGARENYGYTF | TGTGCCAGCCTCCAGGGGGCCCGCGAGAACTATGGCTACACCTTC | TRBV19 | TRBD1 | . | TRBJ1-2
CASGKEGQAYGYTF | TGTGCCAGCGGCAAGGAGGGACAGGCTTATGGCTACACCTTC | TRBV2 | TRBD1 | . | TRBJ1-2
CATSRDPDSYEQYF | TGTGCCACCAGCAGAGATCCGGATTCCTACGAGCAGTACTTC | TRBV15 | . | . | TRBJ2-7
CARSSAPEGIQPQHF | TGTGCCAGAAGCTCCGCACCAGAAGGGATTCAGCCCCAGCATTTT | TRBV5-3 | . | . | TRBJ1-5
CASSLVSGGNGYTF | TGTGCCAGCAGCTTAGTCTCAGGGGGGAATGGCTACACCTTC | TRBV7-6 | TRBD1 | . | TRBJ1-2
CASSYRGVGTEAFF | TGTGCCAGCAGTTACCGCGGGGTCGGGACTGAAGCTTTCTTT | TRBV6-5 | . | . | TRBJ1-1
CASTPMPGRYEQYF | TGTGCCAGCACTCCCATGCCAGGCCGATACGAGCAGTACTTC | TRBV11-2 | . | . | TRBJ2-7
CASRLNEKLFF | TGCGCCAGCAGGTTGAATGAAAAACTGTTTTTT | TRBV5-1 | . | . | TRBJ1-4
CASSLRQSSSYEQYF | TGTGCCAGCAGCTTACGGCAGAGCAGCTCCTACGAGCAGTACTTC | TRBV7-3 | . | few | TRBJ2-7
CASSSATGTWYSPLHF | TGTGCCAGCAGCTCTGCGACAGGGACATGGTATTCACCCCTCCACTTT | TRBV5-6 | TRBD1 | . | TRBJ1-6
CSVEVTQRSEAFF | TGCAGCGTTGAAGTCACCCAGCGTAGTGAAGCTTTCTTT | TRBV29-1 | . | once | TRBJ1-1
CASSGGPPNEKLFF | TGTGCCAGCAGTGGGGGGCCACCGAATGAAAAACTGTTTTTT | TRBV7-2 | . | . | TRBJ1-4
CAWTSAGTSGGSSYEQYF | TGTGCCTGGACCTCTGCCGGGACTAGCGGGGGAAGCTCCTACGAGCAGTACTTC | TRBV30 | TRBD2 | . | TRBJ2-7
CASSQDDAPGDGYTF | TGCGCCAGCAGCCAAGACGACGCGCCGGGTGATGGCTACACCTTC | TRBV4-3 | . | . | TRBJ1-2
CASRVDRPNTEAFF | TGTGCCAGCAGGGTGGACAGACCGAACACTGAAGCTTTCTTT | TRBV2 | . | . | TRBJ1-1
CASSFSRGPIEKLFF | TGTGCCAGCAGCTTCAGCAGGGGCCCTATTGAAAAACTGTTTTTT | TRBV7-2 | . | . | TRBJ1-4
CASGRGRQNTGELFF | TGTGCCAGCGGCCGCGGAAGGCAGAACACCGGGGAGCTGTTTTTT | TRBV7-3 | . | . | TRBJ2-2
CASSQTQGPGNTIYF | TGTGCCAGCAGCCAAACACAAGGTCCTGGAAACACCATATATTTT | TRBV11-1 | . | . | TRBJ1-3
CAISGGQGARYGYTF | TGTGCCATCAGTGGGGGACAGGGGGCGCGGTATGGCTACACCTTC | TRBV10-3 | TRBD1 | . | TRBJ1-2
CASSLKVESREQYF | TGCGCCAGCAGCTTGAAGGTAGAGTCTCGCGAGCAGTACTTC | TRBV5-1 | . | . | TRBJ2-7
CASSLSGGLNTEAFF | TGTGCCAGCTCCCTTTCAGGGGGCTTGAACACTGAAGCTTTCTTT | TRBV27 | TRBD1 | . | TRBJ1-1
CASRSEGSGELFF | TGTGCCAGCAGATCAGAGGGGTCCGGGGAGCTGTTTTTT | TRBV2 | . | . | TRBJ2-2
CASSVGTGTEAFF | TGTGCCAGCAGCGTGGGGACAGGGACTGAAGCTTTCTTT | TRBV7-9 | TRBD1 | . | TRBJ1-1
CASSFGQLEAFF | TGTGCCAGCAGCTTCGGGCAGCTTGAAGCTTTCTTT | TRBV7-9 | . | . | TRBJ1-1
CASSPPGLSETQYF | TGTGCCAGCTCACCACCGGGACTTTCAGAGACCCAGTACTTC | TRBV18 | . | . | TRBJ2-5
CASSQAQVNYGYTF | TGCGCCAGCAGCCAAGCACAGGTGAACTATGGCTACACCTTC | TRBV4-3 | . | . | TRBJ1-2
CASSVTSNYGYTF | TGTGCCAGCAGTGTCACGAGTAACTATGGCTACACCTTC | TRBV6-1 | . | . | TRBJ1-2
CASSSLSGFLYGYTF | TGTGCCAGTAGTTCACTTTCAGGGTTCCTCTATGGCTACACCTTC | TRBV19 | . | . | TRBJ1-2
CSAKPGQGAPGELFF | TGCAGCGCTAAACCGGGACAGGGGGCCCCCGGGGAGCTGTTTTTT | TRBV29-1 | TRBD1 | . | TRBJ2-2
CASSRGPTDGYTF | TGTGCCAGCAGCCGCGGACCGACGGATGGCTACACCTTC | TRBV7-9 | . | . | TRBJ1-2
CASSPRQSYEQYF | TGTGCCAGCAGCCCCCGACAGAGTTACGAGCAGTACTTC | TRBV7-6 | . | . | TRBJ2-7
CASSPDTKTQYF | TGTGCCAGCAGCCCCGATACCAAGACCCAGTACTTC | TRBV11-3 | . | . | TRBJ2-5
CASSLSGGVYEQYF | TGCGCCAGCAGCTTGAGCGGGGGGGTCTACGAGCAGTACTTC | TRBV5-1 | TRBD2 | . | TRBJ2-7
CASSSAYEQYF | TGTGCCAGCTCATCCGCATACGAGCAGTACTTC | TRBV18 | . | . | TRBJ2-7
CARIGYPTDTQYF | TGTGCCAGAATCGGGTATCCGACAGATACGCAGTATTTT | TRBV5-3 | . | few | TRBJ2-3
CASSLNMNTEAFF | TGTGCCAGCAGCCTCAATATGAACACTGAAGCTTTCTTT | TRBV5-6 | . | . | TRBJ1-1